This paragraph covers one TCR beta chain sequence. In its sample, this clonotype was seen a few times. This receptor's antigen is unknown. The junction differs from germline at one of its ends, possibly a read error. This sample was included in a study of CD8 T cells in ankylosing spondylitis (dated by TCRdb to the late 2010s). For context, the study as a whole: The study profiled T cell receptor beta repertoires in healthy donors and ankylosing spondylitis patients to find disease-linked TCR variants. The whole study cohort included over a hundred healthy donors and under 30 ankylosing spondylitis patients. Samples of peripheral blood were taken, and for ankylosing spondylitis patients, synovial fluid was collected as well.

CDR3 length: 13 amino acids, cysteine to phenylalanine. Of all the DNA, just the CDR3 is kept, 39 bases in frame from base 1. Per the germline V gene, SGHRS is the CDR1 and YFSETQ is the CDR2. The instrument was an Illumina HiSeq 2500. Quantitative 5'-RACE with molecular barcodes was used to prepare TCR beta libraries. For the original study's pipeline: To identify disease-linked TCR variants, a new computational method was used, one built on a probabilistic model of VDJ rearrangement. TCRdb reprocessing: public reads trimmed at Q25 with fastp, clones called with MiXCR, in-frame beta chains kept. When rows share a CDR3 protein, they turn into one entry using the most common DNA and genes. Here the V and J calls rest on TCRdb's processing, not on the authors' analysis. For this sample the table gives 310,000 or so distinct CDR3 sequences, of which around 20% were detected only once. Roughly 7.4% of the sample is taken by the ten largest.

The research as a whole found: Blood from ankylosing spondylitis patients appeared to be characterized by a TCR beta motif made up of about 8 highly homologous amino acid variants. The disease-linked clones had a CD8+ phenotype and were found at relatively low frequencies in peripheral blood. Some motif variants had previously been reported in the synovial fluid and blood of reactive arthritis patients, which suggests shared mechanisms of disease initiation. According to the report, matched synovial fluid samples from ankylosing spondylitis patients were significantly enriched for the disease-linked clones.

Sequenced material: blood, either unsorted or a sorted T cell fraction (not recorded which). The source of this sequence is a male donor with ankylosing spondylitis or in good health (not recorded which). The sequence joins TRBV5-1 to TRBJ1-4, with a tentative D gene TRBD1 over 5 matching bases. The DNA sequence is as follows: TGCGCCAGCAGCGAAGCCGGGACCCCAGAAGGGATTTTT. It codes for CASSEAGTPEGIF.